This T cell receptor beta chain was found in a study of T cells in Graves' hyperthyroidism and ophthalmopathy. General observations from the study: Stable hyperthyroidism was told apart from ophthalmopathy by a model built on 13 V-J features.

With regard to this clonotype: Its antigen is not identified.

V was cut by 4 bases and J by 6 bases, with 19 bases left in between. CDR3 length: 14 residues. Germline CDR1 is GTSNPN and CDR2 is SVGIG (reference sequence). Amplification yielded TCR beta CDR3 regions, with RNA transcripts as the source. Initially, a first-round RT-PCR of the TCR CDR3 employed the HTBI primer set. TCRdb used MiXCR to reprocess the multiplex PCR reads, holding one entry per CDR3 protein. The sample records about 200,000 distinct CDR3 sequences, roughly a sixth being singletons. This receptor was obtained from a woman aged 45-65 years with Graves' hyperthyroidism. The chain recombines TRBV30 with TRBJ2-7; D perhaps matches TRBD1 (5 bases). Specimen: blood. The CDR3 reads CAWKSQGLNSEQYF. CDR3 nucleotides: TGTGCCTGGAAGAGCCAGGGTTTAAACTCCGAGCAGTACTTC. The complete variable domain, with remaining parts taken from reference TRBV30 and TRBJ2-7, reads SQTIHQWPATLVQPVGSPLSLECTVEGTSNPNLYWYRQAAGRGLQLLFYSVGIGQISSEVPQNLSASRPQDRQFILSSKKLLLSDSGFYLCAWKSQGLNSEQYFGPGTRLTVT.